The subject of this entry is one T cell receptor (beta chain). What it binds is not known. Treatment here: roughly 10-day PBMC culture with coronavirus spike peptide pools or control peptides (ViraFEST assay). Approximately 1.8 million PBMCs were grown per well alongside 7.5 to 10 IU/ml IL-2 and 9.5 to 10 ug/ml peptide pools. The entry originates in a study of vaccination and CD4 T cells after COVID-19. An Oncomine TCR Beta short-read assay was used to sequence the DNA from cultured CD4+ T cells. Researchers extracted genomic DNA from CD4+ T cells that had been cultured. TCRdb processed the PCR reads anew with MiXCR; each CDR3 protein has one entry. The table lists about 10,000 distinct CDR3 sequences, 50% to 60% of them singletons. V was clipped by 0 bases and J by 0 bases, with 12 bases between them. CDR3 length: 17 residues. Germline V gives CDR1 KGHSH, CDR2 LQKENI.

Sequencing was done on a sample of CD4+ T cells from blood, cultured in vitro. The rearrangement joins TRBV18 to TRBJ1-5; D remains ambiguous. The receptor was derived from a human donor who had recovered from COVID-19. CDR3 in DNA: TGTGCCAGCTCACCACCGGAGGCACCTTATAGCAATCAGCCCCAGCATTTT. Protein sequence: CASSPPEAPYSNQPQHF.